This T cell receptor beta chain was retrieved from a study of shared clonotypes between healthy human individuals (dated by TCRdb to the early 2020s). A note on the overall study: A couple of women and three men aged 18 to 49 years were included in the cohort. Between about 0.85 and 9.5 billion PBMCs per donor were obtained by leukapheresis. To increase sequencing depth and limit assay-specific biases, TCR repertoire library preparation and sequencing were carried out by different laboratories using diverse techniques. Blood TCR repertoires of a handful of healthy adults were deeply sequenced to estimate repertoire size and the extent of clonotype sharing between individuals. For each donor, CD4 naive and CD4 memory were each run on three plates, CD8 naive on two plates, and CD8 memory on one plate. Broader findings and caveats from the paper: Rarefaction of sorted-subset datasets indicated incomplete sequencing despite the large sequencing depth. The genetic and exposure-history diversity represented was limited by the small number of donors. Only blood was sampled, and tissue TCR repertoires likely differ from those in blood. About 5% of naive CD4, around 4% of naive CD8, around 2.3% of memory CD4, and about 0.4% of memory CD8 clonotypes were shared across four donors. Estimated clonotype richness was generally larger for naive than for memory subsets. Higher generation probabilities were observed for clonotypes shared by all four sorted-subset donors than for non-shared clonotypes. Pairwise subsampling indicated that sequencing depth was expected to affect the degree of clonotype sharing among donors.

The CDR3 runs 15 amino acids, cysteine and phenylalanine included. Only the CDR3 part of the read is kept: 45 bases, read in frame from the first base. Based on the germline V gene, the CDR1 and CDR2 sequences are SGHRS and YFSETQ. V trim: 5 bases; J trim: 5 bases; unmatched bases: 11. The donors were healthy, HIV-negative adults with no recently reported acute infections or vaccinations. All donors were Caucasian adults living in Nashville, Tennessee, USA. CD4+ T cells were enriched by magnetic negative selection, after which naive cells were positively selected on CD45RA and the negative fraction was taken as the memory subset. After blood collection by leukapheresis, PBMCs were isolated using Ficoll-Histopaque density gradient centrifugation and then cryopreserved in the vapor phase of liquid nitrogen. Analytical flow cytometry was used to check the purity and quantity of every magnetically sorted T cell population. Each sorted fraction had its genomic DNA isolated and then quantified by UV absorbance on a Nanodrop 2000c.

TCR CDR3 regions were amplified from genomic DNA by multiplex PCR using the deep immunoSEQ assay. For each cell subset, the extracted genomic DNA was distributed evenly across all wells of several immunoSEQ 96-well plates, and each plate served as one replicate. Each replicate PCR for sorted subsets received 150 to 250 ng genomic DNA, equal to about 30,000 T cell genomes. The purified libraries were quantified using a Qubit 3.0 fluorometer, sized with a Bioanalyzer 2100, and then quantified again using the KAPA Library Quantification kit. Every immunoSEQ 96-well plate was sequenced on a separate single-read 150-cycle Illumina NextSeq 550 flow cell. For the original study's pipeline: Because only junctional sequences without quality scores were contained in the immunoSEQ output, filtering matching that applied to full-length reads could not be performed. To assign V/J genes and CDR3, sequences were annotated against IMGT germline references using PyIR, a Python wrapper for IgBLAST v1.9. Reads were removed for weak V/J assignments (E-value above 1e-6), missing CDR3, stop codons, out-of-frame junctions, or ambiguous translated residues. V3J clonotypes were defined by identical inferred V gene, J gene, and CDR3 amino acid sequence. To compute the percentage overlap between repertoires, the number of shared unique clonotypes was divided by the size of the smaller repertoire. Three approaches were used to assess repertoire richness: RTK rarefaction, the Chao1 estimator, and Recon v2.1 estimates of unobserved clonotypes. For all TCRbeta clonotypes obtained by the gDNA method from a handful of donors, generation probabilities were computed with OLGA. TCRdb mirrors the immuneACCESS table, restricted to in-frame sequences. Some clones are absent from its copies; in checked studies, under half trace to an unresolved V gene, and the reason for the others is unknown. The V and J calls and clone size are taken from that table; D and trimming were inferred from the DNA. The sample table holds roughly 2.5 million clones, of which roughly nine tenths were seen once. 0.13% to 0.15% of the sample is taken by the ten largest.

As concerns this clone: No cognate antigen has been identified for it. Qualities for individual bases were not recorded, and no much larger clone is one base off.

The source of this sequence is a man aged 18 to 29 in good health. The source material was naive CD4+ T cells sorted from blood. The cell subset or site label on this specimen signifies: CD45RA+ positively selected. In this chain, TRBV5-1 is recombined with TRBJ1-2; TRBD1 aligns with 8 central bases. The base sequence is TGCGCCAGCAGTCGAGACGGACAGGGAGAGTATGGCTACACCTTC. Translation gives CASSRDGQGEYGYTF.